The 17 T cell receptor beta chains below all came from one sample that was sequenced in a study of T cell changes during pregnancy in multiple sclerosis. The data were produced by immunoSEQ multiplex PCR, yet TCRdb's version contains in-frame clones alone and is incomplete. The repertoire consists of 70,000 to 95,000 clones, with 94% occurring once and the leading ten covering roughly 1.7%. Sample: peripheral blood, taken after pregnancy. Receptors were obtained from a female donor in good health, enrolled as a control in a pregnancy study.

The rearrangement joins TRBV5-5 to TRBJ1-5; 9 nucleotides align to TRBD1. The CDR3 consists of 13 residues. The J segment lost 5 bases and the V segment lost 7 bases, leaving 4 bases of the junction unmatched. Germline V gives CDR1 SGHKS, CDR2 YYEKEE (reference sequence). CDR3 in DNA: TGTGCCAGCTCACAGGGGGCGGATCAGCCCCAGCATTTT. Its protein is CASSQGADQPQHF.

The chain is built from TRBV4-2 and TRBJ1-1; D may be TRBD1 (6 bases). V lost 6 bases and J lost 10, with 21 bases in between. The CDR3 runs 14 residues. Germline V gene data show CDR1 as LGHNA and CDR2 as YNFKEQ. The CDR3 sequence is CASRPSDSLPVAFF. CDR3 DNA: TGTGCCAGCAGACCCTCGGACAGTCTTCCAGTAGCTTTCTTT.

This chain joins TRBV7-9 and TRBJ1-1; possibly TRBD1 for D (6 bases). The germline gives CDR1 SEHNR, CDR2 FQNEAQ (reference sequence). V was shortened by 5 bases and J by 4 bases, with 17 bases between the two germline ends. The CDR3 runs to 15 residues. In DNA, the CDR3 is TGTGCCAGCAGCCCCCTGACAGGAACTGGCACTGAAGCTTTCTTT. This sequence encodes CASSPLTGTGTEAFF.

The J gene is TRBJ2-1, the V gene TRBV13, with D possibly TRBD2 on 6 matching bases. With 3 bases removed from V and 2 bases from J, the gap between germline ends came to 8 bases. The germline CDR1 and CDR2 sequences are PRHDT and FYEKMQ (reference sequence). This CDR3 is built from 14 residues. The CDR3 loop reads CASSFLATYNEQFF. The CDR3 DNA is TGTGCCAGCAGCTTCCTAGCGACCTACAATGAGCAGTTCTTC.

The rearrangement uses TRBV28 and TRBJ2-3; TRBD2 matches 7 bases. Losses at the gene ends were 4 bases for V and 3 bases for J; bases not matched to a gene: 4. Germline V CDR1 and CDR2: MDHEN, SYDVKM. The CDR3 is made up of 14 amino acids. In DNA, the CDR3 is TGTGCCAGCAGTTCGGCGGGAGATACAGATACGCAGTATTTT. Translated: CASSSAGDTDTQYF.

The chain couples TRBV6-1 to TRBJ2-7; possibly TRBD2 for D (5 bases). V dropped 2 bases and J dropped 3 bases, with 20 bases sitting between them. The germline V gene has CDR1 MNHNS and CDR2 SASEGT. The CDR3 length is 17 residues. CDR3 bases: TGTGCCAGCAGTGAATCCACGGGGAAAACAGAACTCTACGAGCAGTACTTC. Translated, it gives CASSESTGKTELYEQYF.

The chain combines TRBV2 with TRBJ2-2, with 7 bases identical to TRBD1. With 4 bases clipped from V and 3 bases from J, the junction kept 2 bases outside the gene matches. This CDR3 is built from 14 residues. From germline, CDR1 is SNHLY and CDR2 FYNNEI. CDR3: CASSGTGHTGELFF. DNA of the CDR3: TGTGCCAGCAGTGGGACAGGACACACCGGGGAGCTGTTTTTT. Full variable domain (rest looked up from reference TRBV2 and TRBJ2-2): EPEVTQTPSHQVTQMGQEVILRCVPISNHLYFYWYRQILGQKVEFLVSFYNNEISEKSEIFDDQFSVERPDGSNFTLKIRSTKLEDSAMYFCASSGTGHTGELFFGEGSRLTVL.

The V gene is TRBV5-8, the J gene TRBJ2-4; 14 positions match TRBD2. CDR1 and CDR2 (germline): SGHTS, YDEGEE. V lost 3 bases and J lost 0; bases outside the gene matches: 5. This CDR3 has 18 residues. The CDR3 nucleotides read TGTGCCAGCAGCTCAGGACTAGCGGGAGGCGGAGCCAAAAACATTCAGTACTTC. This encodes CASSSGLAGGGAKNIQYF.

The chain is built from TRBV6-4 and TRBJ1-5; 10 nucleotides align to TRBD1. The ends lost 2 bases at V and 1 base at J; junction bases unmatched: 8. The CDR3 covers 18 residues. The V gene's germline CDR1 is MRHNA and CDR2 SNTAGT. The CDR3 reads CASSDLDRGLVSNQPQHF. CDR3 in DNA: TGTGCCAGCAGTGACCTAGACAGGGGGCTCGTGAGCAATCAGCCCCAGCATTTT.

The chain employs TRBV14 and TRBJ2-5; 7 bases agree with TRBD2. V dropped 1 base and J dropped 3; count of bases not matched to a gene: 8. Per germline, CDR1 SGHDN and CDR2 FVKESK. This CDR3 is built from 16 residues. CDR3 bases: TGTGCCAGCAGCCAAGTCGGGGGGAGTGTAGAAGAGACCCAGTACTTC. Its translation is CASSQVGGSVEETQYF.

The V call is TRBV29-1, the J call TRBJ2-3; TRBD2 is a possible D gene (6 bases). Germline CDR1 is SQVTM and CDR2 is ANQGSEA. V gave up 6 bases and J gave up 2 bases, with 12 bases separating them. The length of the CDR3 is 13 residues. The CDR3 loop reads CSVGGWNTDTQYF. As DNA, the CDR3 is TGCAGCGTCGGAGGGTGGAACACAGATACGCAGTATTTT.

This chain links TRBV5-1 with TRBJ2-1; a possible D gene is TRBD1 (6 bases). The ends were cut back, 5 bases at V and 5 bases at J, with 17 bases in the middle. CDR3 size: 15 residues. Looked up from germline, CDR1 is SGHRS and CDR2 is YFSETQ. CDR3 coding DNA: TGCGCCAGCAGTCGCACGGACAGATTTAACAATGAGCAGTTCTTC. This sequence encodes CASSRTDRFNNEQFF.

This clone showed up just once. The chain links TRBV7-2 to TRBJ1-5; D call uncertain. The CDR3 extends over 15 amino acids. V gave up 0 bases and J gave up 0 bases, with 6 bases separating them. Germline lookup yields CDR1 SGHTA and CDR2 FQGNSA. CDR3 in DNA: TGTGCCAGCAGCTTAGCGGCATATAGCAATCAGCCCCAGCATTTT. As protein: CASSLAAYSNQPQHF. The full variable domain, rest sourced from reference TRBV7-2 and TRBJ1-5, is GAGVSQSPSNKVTEKGKDVELRCDPISGHTALYWYRQSLGQGLEFLIYFQGNSAPDKSGLPSDRFSAERTGGSVSTLTIQRTQQEDSAVYLCASSLAAYSNQPQHFGDGTRLSIL.

The chain employs TRBV7-9 and TRBJ2-7, with 12 bases that match TRBD1. The CDR3 runs to 16 residues. Per germline, CDR1 SEHNR and CDR2 FQNEAQ (reference sequence). The V segment lost 1 base and the J segment 6 bases; nucleotides outside the gene matches: 7. The CDR3 DNA sequence: TGTGCCAGCAGCTTAGGCGGCCGGGACAGGGGGCTCGAGCAGTACTTC. Its translation: CASSLGGRDRGLEQYF.

This chain links TRBV5-1 with TRBJ1-4; TRBD1 is a possible D gene (6 bases). Trimming stripped 3 bases from V and 8 bases from J, with 14 bases between. Germline assignment: CDR1 SGHRS and CDR2 YFSETQ. The CDR3 extends over 14 amino acids. The CDR3 bases are TGCGCCAGCAGCTCCGCAGGGGCAGGGGAAAAACTGTTTTTT. It yields the protein CASSSAGAGEKLFF.

The gene calls are TRBV7-2 and TRBJ2-7; TRBD2 aligns across 10 bases. This CDR3 contains 15 residues. V dropped 5 bases and J dropped 0; count of bases not matched to a gene: 4. Germline lookup yields CDR1 SGHTA and CDR2 FQGNSA. CDR3 nucleotides: TGTGCCAGCAGCCAGAGCGGGAGGGCCTCCTACGAGCAGTACTTC. Amino acids: CASSQSGRASYEQYF.

In DNA, the CDR3 is TGTGCCAGCAGGGGGACAGGGGGTCTATCCGGGGAGCTGTTTTTT. Translated, it gives CASRGTGGLSGELFF. The gene calls are TRBV28 and TRBJ2-2, with TRBD1 matching 11 bases. Germline V lookup: CDR1 MDHEN, CDR2 SYDVKM. V gave up 6 bases and J gave up 6 bases; unmatched junction bases: 6. The CDR3 has 15 residues.